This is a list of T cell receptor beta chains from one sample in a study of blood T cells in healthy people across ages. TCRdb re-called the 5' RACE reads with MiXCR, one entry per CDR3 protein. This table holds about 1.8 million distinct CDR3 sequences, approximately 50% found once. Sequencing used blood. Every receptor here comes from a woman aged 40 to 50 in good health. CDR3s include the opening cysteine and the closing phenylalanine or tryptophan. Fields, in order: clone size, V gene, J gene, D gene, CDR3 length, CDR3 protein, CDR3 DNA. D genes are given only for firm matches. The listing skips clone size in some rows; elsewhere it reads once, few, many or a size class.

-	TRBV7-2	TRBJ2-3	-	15	CASSQGMRMADTQYF	TGTGCCAGCAGCCAAGGTATGAGGATGGCAGATACGCAGTATTTT
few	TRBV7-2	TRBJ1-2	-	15	CASSLAHTDNYGYTF	TGTGCCAGCAGCTTAGCGCATACGGATAACTATGGCTACACCTTC
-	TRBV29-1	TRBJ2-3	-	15	CSVEDRSPSTDTQYF	TGCAGCGTTGAAGATCGTAGCCCTAGCACAGATACGCAGTATTTT
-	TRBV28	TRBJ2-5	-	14	CASAGAGTQETQYF	TGTGCCAGCGCGGGCGCTGGAACTCAAGAGACCCAGTACTTC
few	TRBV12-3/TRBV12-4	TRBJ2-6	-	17	CASSLLVGVSGANVLTF	TGTGCCAGCAGTTTGCTGGTGGGAGTCTCTGGGGCCAACGTCCTGACTTTC
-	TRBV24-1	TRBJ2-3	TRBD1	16	CATSDPGTGNTDTQYF	TGTGCCACCAGTGATCCCGGGACAGGGAACACAGATACGCAGTATTTT
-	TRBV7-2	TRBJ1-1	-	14	CASSASPRNTEAFF	TGTGCCAGCAGCGCTTCCCCGAGGAACACTGAAGCTTTCTTT
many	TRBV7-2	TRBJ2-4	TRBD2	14	CASSLAGGGNIQYF	TGTGCCAGCAGCTTAGCCGGGGGGGGAAACATTCAGTACTTC
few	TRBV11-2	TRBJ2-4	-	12	CASSLSGNIQYF	TGCGCCAGCAGCTTGTCTGGAAACATTCAGTACTTC
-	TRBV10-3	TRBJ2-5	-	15	CAISAPVGGQETLYF	TGTGCCATCAGTGCCCCAGTGGGGGGTCAAGAGACCCTGTACTTC
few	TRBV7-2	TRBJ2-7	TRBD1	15	CASRRTGQGSYEQYF	TGTGCCAGCAGACGAACGGGACAGGGGTCCTACGAGCAGTACTTC
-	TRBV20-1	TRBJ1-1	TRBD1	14	CSANKQGAVAEAFF	TGCAGTGCTAACAAACAGGGGGCCGTTGCTGAAGCTTTCTTT
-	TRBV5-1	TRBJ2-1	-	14	CASSSAAAPGGQFF	TGCGCCAGCAGCTCCGCGGCTGCCCCGGGCGGGCAGTTCTTC
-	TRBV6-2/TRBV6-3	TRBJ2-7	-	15	CASRGRHGPPYEQYF	TGTGCCAGCAGAGGACGACACGGGCCGCCGTACGAGCAGTACTTC
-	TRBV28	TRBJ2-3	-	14	CASSFGGVTDTQYF	TGTGCCAGCAGCTTCGGGGGAGTCACAGATACGCAGTATTTT
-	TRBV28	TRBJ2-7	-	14	CATRGSGFSYEQYF	TGTGCCACGAGGGGGTCAGGGTTCAGCTACGAGCAGTACTTC